The subject of this entry is one T cell receptor beta chain. Using immunoSEQ multiplex PCR, the repertoire was profiled, and TCRdb retains in-frame clones only, with some absent. This sample has some 30,000 clones; more than 90% occur once, and the top ten carry roughly 1%. Germline CDR1 reads SGHTA; CDR2 reads FQGNSA. This CDR3 region has 13 residues. V dropped 10 bases and J dropped 3 bases, with 13 bases sitting between them. These data are taken from a study of monozygotic twins with cystic fibrosis. The material sequenced was blood. V usage is TRBV7-2 and J usage is TRBJ1-3; D uncertain. The source is a girl aged 2-15 years with cystic fibrosis. The CDR3 region has the DNA TGTGCCACCGCCCCATCGGGTGGAAACACCATATATTTT. This codes for CATAPSGGNTIYF.